This TCR beta chain derives from a study of control samples from healthy donors and cancer patients. Germline CDR1 MNHEY, CDR2 SVGEGT. The CDR3 has 14 residues. Trimming removed 4 bases from V and 12 bases from J, with 19 bases in between. Generated by immunoSEQ multiplex PCR, the TCRdb table keeps only in-frame clones and is missing some. In the table there are about 160,000 clones, roughly nine tenths of which are singletons. The sample taken for sequencing was blood. The sequence came from a woman in her thirties in good health. V is TRBV6-2 or TRBV6-3 and J is TRBJ2-1; D uncertain. This chain's CDR3 is CASSSTDTYRRQFF. CDR3 in DNA: TGTGCCAGCAGTTCTACCGATACTTATCGACGGCAGTTCTTC.